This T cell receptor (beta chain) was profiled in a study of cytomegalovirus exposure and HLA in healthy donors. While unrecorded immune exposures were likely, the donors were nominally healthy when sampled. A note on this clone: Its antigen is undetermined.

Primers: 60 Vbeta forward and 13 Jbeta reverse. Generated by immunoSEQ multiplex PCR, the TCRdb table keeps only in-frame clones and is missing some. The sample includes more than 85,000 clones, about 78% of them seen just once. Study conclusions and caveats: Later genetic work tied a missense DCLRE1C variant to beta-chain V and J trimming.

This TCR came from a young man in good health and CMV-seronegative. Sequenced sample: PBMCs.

DNA of the CDR3: TGTGCCAGCAGCCTGACAGGGTTCTACGAGCAGTACTTC. Translating it yields CASSLTGFYEQYF. The chain combines TRBV6-5 with TRBJ2-7; TRBD1 aligns across 7 bases. With 6 bases clipped from V and 3 bases from J, the junction kept 5 bases outside the gene matches. The germline V gene has CDR1 MNHEY and CDR2 SVGAGI. This CDR3 is built from 13 residues.